A selection of T cell receptor beta chains follows, all from one sample in a study of long-term antiretroviral therapy in people with HIV. The assay was immunoSEQ multiplex PCR, and TCRdb's table has in-frame clones only and misses some. The table has 23,000 or so clones, around 76% seen once; the top ten hold 4.5% to 5%. The specimen comprised unsorted PBMCs, sampled 0.5 years after starting antiretroviral therapy. The receptor source for this set is a woman in her forties with HIV. Each CDR3 is given with its conserved first and last residue.

CDR3 length: 16; V gene: TRBV6-1; J gene: TRBJ2-7; CDR3 protein: CASSEEGTSGGNEQYF
CDR3 length: 15; V gene: TRBV5-6; J gene: TRBJ2-1; CDR3 protein: CASSLEAGGQAEQFF
CDR3 length: 13; V gene: TRBV14; J gene: TRBJ2-1; CDR3 protein: CASRKQGFGEQFF
CDR3 length: 17; V gene: TRBV7-2; J gene: TRBJ2-2; CDR3 protein: CASSHATSGAYTGGLFF
CDR3 length: 15; V gene: TRBV4-1; J gene: TRBJ2-7; CDR3 protein: CASSRGLPGSYEQYF
CDR3 length: 13; V gene: TRBV21-1; J gene: TRBJ1-4; CDR3 protein: CARGDRVGEKLFF
CDR3 length: 11; V gene: TRBV28; J gene: TRBJ2-3; CDR3 protein: CASSSRGAQYF
CDR3 length: 16; V gene: TRBV30; J gene: TRBJ2-1; CDR3 protein: CAWSRLAGGPYNEQFF
CDR3 length: 14; V gene: TRBV5-1; J gene: TRBJ2-7; CDR3 protein: CASSPQGYTYEQYF
CDR3 length: 16; V gene: TRBV5-6; J gene: TRBJ2-3; CDR3 protein: CASSLARTDYTDTQYF
CDR3 length: 14; V gene: TRBV5-8; J gene: TRBJ2-3; CDR3 protein: CASSSGQGADTQYF
CDR3 length: 16; V gene: TRBV7-9; J gene: TRBJ2-3; CDR3 protein: CASSLRESGLFDTQYF
CDR3 length: 16; V gene: TRBV23-1; J gene: TRBJ2-2; CDR3 protein: CASSQLGQLNTGELFF
CDR3 length: 11; V gene: TRBV2; J gene: TRBJ2-7; CDR3 protein: CASSFGQGQYF
CDR3 length: 15; V gene: TRBV7-2; J gene: TRBJ1-2; CDR3 protein: CASSLEASGMYGYTF
CDR3 length: 15; V gene: TRBV11-1; J gene: TRBJ1-4; CDR3 protein: CASSLGQQFNEKLFF
CDR3 length: 12; V gene: TRBV10-3; J gene: TRBJ2-5; CDR3 protein: CAISAGLGTQYF
CDR3 length: 14; V gene: TRBV19; J gene: TRBJ1-1; CDR3 protein: CASSSDGQGPEAFF
CDR3 length: 13; V gene: TRBV10-3; J gene: TRBJ1-4; CDR3 protein: CAISQGDGEKLFF
CDR3 length: 15; V gene: TRBV9; J gene: TRBJ2-7; CDR3 protein: CASSRDRDPPYEQYF
CDR3 length: 13; V gene: TRBV19; J gene: TRBJ1-2; CDR3 protein: CASSTSGSYGYTF
CDR3 length: 13; V gene: TRBV2; J gene: TRBJ1-2; CDR3 protein: CASSAAGVVGYTF
CDR3 length: 14; V gene: TRBV5-1; J gene: TRBJ2-3; CDR3 protein: CARYDMTRLAGQYF
CDR3 length: 17; V gene: TRBV11-2; J gene: TRBJ2-3; CDR3 protein: CASSLDFLAGGPDTQYF
CDR3 length: 15; V gene: TRBV6-5; J gene: TRBJ1-6; CDR3 protein: CASSYEGQYNSPLHF
CDR3 length: 17; V gene: TRBV5-4; J gene: TRBJ2-6; CDR3 protein: CASSLGQGMLGANVLTF
CDR3 length: 14; V gene: TRBV4-1; J gene: TRBJ1-5; CDR3 protein: CASSQVGYNQPQHF
CDR3 length: 16; V gene: TRBV15; J gene: TRBJ2-1; CDR3 protein: CATSRGDRGRVNEQFF
CDR3 length: 16; V gene: TRBV5-1; J gene: TRBJ2-5; CDR3 protein: CASSLGGTEGLETQYF
CDR3 length: 13; V gene: TRBV6-5; J gene: TRBJ2-7; CDR3 protein: CASSYGRAYEQYF
CDR3 length: 15; V gene: TRBV28; J gene: TRBJ2-3; CDR3 protein: CASSLGGASTDTQYF
CDR3 length: 14; V gene: TRBV29-1; J gene: TRBJ1-4; CDR3 protein: CSAKATGIPEKLFF
CDR3 length: 16; V gene: TRBV7-2; J gene: TRBJ1-5; CDR3 protein: CASSQNQGGSNQPQHF
CDR3 length: 14; V gene: TRBV28; J gene: TRBJ1-5; CDR3 protein: CASRDTGDHQPQHF
CDR3 length: 11; V gene: TRBV30; J gene: TRBJ2-2; CDR3 protein: CAWGGTGELFF
CDR3 length: 14; V gene: TRBV28; J gene: TRBJ2-5; CDR3 protein: CASSPFGGEETQYF
CDR3 length: 15; V gene: TRBV6-1; J gene: TRBJ1-2; CDR3 protein: CASRGPDDTPYGYTF